These T cell receptor beta chains were read from a single sample in a study of OX40 agonist ivuxolimab in advanced cancers. Some clones are missing from TCRdb's copy, which holds only in-frame ones; the method was immunoSEQ multiplex PCR. The sample consists of more than 85,000 clones, 89% of them appearing once. Material: CD4+ or CD8+ T cells sorted from blood, obtained in a trial of the OX40 agonist ivuxolimab. The receptors were gathered from an adult with an advanced solid tumor such as melanoma, head and neck, liver or kidney cancer. CDR3s include the opening cysteine and the closing phenylalanine or tryptophan. Each record gives: clone size, J gene, D gene, V gene, CDR3 protein, CDR3 DNA. D genes are given only for firm matches. Not all rows give a size; the values are once, few, many and, for expanded clones, a class.

-,TRBJ2-1,TRBD1,TRBV5-1,CASSPGQGAYNEQFF,TGCGCCAGCAGCCCGGGACAGGGGGCCTACAATGAGCAGTTCTTC
-,TRBJ1-6,-,TRBV19,CASSILGGSPLHF,TGTGCCAGTAGTATCCTGGGAGGCTCACCCCTCCACTTT
-,TRBJ2-2,-,TRBV7-6,CASSLGASENTGELFF,TGTGCCAGCAGCTTAGGTGCTAGCGAGAACACCGGGGAGCTGTTTTTT
-,TRBJ1-6,-,TRBV27,CASSFLRESSPLHF,TGTGCCAGCAGTTTCCTCAGGGAAAGTTCACCCCTCCACTTT
-,TRBJ1-2,-,TRBV7-2,CASSDPAQGSSYGYTF,TGTGCCAGCAGTGATCCCGCACAGGGTTCGAGCTATGGCTACACCTTC
-,TRBJ2-7,-,TRBV27,CASRPSSGVTYEQYF,TGTGCCAGCAGGCCGAGTAGCGGTGTCACCTACGAGCAGTACTTC
-,TRBJ2-3,TRBD1,TRBV7-9,CASSLDRGESDTQYF,TGTGCCAGCAGCCTGGACAGGGGCGAATCAGATACGCAGTATTTT
-,TRBJ1-2,-,TRBV7-2,CASSLAHRVYGYTF,TGTGCCAGCAGCTTAGCGCACAGGGTCTATGGCTACACCTTC
-,TRBJ1-1,TRBD1,TRBV7-3,CASSLTGANTEAFF,TGTGCCAGCAGCCTGACAGGGGCGAACACTGAAGCTTTCTTT
-,TRBJ1-5,-,TRBV19,CASSGTWGNQPQHF,TGTGCCAGTAGTGGGACTTGGGGCAATCAGCCCCAGCATTTT
-,TRBJ2-3,TRBD2,TRBV10-2,CASSRLADPTDTQYF,TGCGCCAGCAGCCGACTAGCGGATCCCACAGATACGCAGTATTTT
-,TRBJ2-3,-,TRBV15,CATSRDRQTDTQYF,TGTGCCACCAGCAGAGACAGACAGACAGATACGCAGTATTTT
once,TRBJ1-5,TRBD1,TRBV9,CASSVGDRGNQPQHF,TGTGCCAGCAGCGTAGGAGACAGGGGCAATCAGCCCCAGCATTTT